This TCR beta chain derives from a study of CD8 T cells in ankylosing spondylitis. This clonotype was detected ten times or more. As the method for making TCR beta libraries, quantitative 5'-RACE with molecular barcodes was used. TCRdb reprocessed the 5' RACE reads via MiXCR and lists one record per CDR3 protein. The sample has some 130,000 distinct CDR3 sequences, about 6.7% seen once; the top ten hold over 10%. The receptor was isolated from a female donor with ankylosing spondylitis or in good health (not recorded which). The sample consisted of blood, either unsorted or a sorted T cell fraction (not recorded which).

CDR3 sequence reads: CASSSSGGPFTDTQYF. Here the CDR3 DNA reads TGTGCCAGCAGCTCTAGCGGGGGCCCTTTCACAGATACGCAGTATTTT. V gene TRBV5-6 combines with J gene TRBJ2-3, with TRBD2 matching over 10 bases. Trimming at V came to 3 bases and at J to 2 bases, leaving 6 bases not matched to a gene. Germline V gene sequence: CDR1 SGHDT, CDR2 YYEEEE. The CDR3 extends over 16 amino acids. Looking up the rest from reference TRBV5-6 and TRBJ2-3 gives the full variable domain: DAGVTQSPTHLIKTRGQQVTLRCSPKSGHDTVSWYQQALGQGPQFIFQYYEEEERQRGNFPDRFSGHQFPNYSSELNVNALLLGDSALYLCASSSSGGPFTDTQYFGPGTRLTVL.